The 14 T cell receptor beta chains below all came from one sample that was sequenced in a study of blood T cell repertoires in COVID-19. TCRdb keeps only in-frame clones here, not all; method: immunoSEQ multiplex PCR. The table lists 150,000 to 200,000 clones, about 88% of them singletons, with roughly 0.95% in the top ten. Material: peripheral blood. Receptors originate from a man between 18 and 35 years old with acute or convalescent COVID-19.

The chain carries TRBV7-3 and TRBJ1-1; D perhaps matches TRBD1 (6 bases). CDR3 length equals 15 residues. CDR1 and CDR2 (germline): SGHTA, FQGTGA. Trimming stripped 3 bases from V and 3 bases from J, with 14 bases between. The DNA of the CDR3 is TGTGCCAGCAGCTTCCAGGGGTTTTCAGACACTGAAGCTTTCTTT. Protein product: CASSFQGFSDTEAFF.

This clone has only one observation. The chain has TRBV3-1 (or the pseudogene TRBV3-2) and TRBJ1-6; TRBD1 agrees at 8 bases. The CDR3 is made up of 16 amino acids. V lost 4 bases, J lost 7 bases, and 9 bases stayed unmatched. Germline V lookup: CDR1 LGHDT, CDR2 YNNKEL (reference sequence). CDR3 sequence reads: CASSRGDRIGNSPLHF. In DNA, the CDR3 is TGTGCCAGCAGCCGAGGGGACAGGATAGGAAATTCACCCCTCCACTTT.

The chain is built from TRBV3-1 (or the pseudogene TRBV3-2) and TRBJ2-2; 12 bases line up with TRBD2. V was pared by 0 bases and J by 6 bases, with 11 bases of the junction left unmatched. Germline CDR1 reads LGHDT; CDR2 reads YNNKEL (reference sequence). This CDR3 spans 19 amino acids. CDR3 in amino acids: CASSQDRMLAGGPAGELFF. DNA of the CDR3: TGTGCCAGCAGCCAAGATCGGATGCTAGCGGGGGGGCCGGCCGGGGAGCTGTTTTTT.

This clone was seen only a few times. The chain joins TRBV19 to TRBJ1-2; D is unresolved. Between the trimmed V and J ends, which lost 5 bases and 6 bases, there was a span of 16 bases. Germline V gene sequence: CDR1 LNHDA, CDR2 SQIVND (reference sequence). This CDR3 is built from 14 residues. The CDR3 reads CASSSTILWNGYTF. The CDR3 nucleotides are TGTGCCAGTAGTTCGACAATTCTATGGAATGGCTACACCTTC.

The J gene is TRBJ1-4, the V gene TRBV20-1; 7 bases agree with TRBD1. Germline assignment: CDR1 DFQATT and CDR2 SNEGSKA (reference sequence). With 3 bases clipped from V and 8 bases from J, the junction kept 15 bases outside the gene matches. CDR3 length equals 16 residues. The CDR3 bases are TGCAGTGCTAGTGAACGACAGGGTACGAGTAAGGAAAAACTGTTTTTT. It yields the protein CSASERQGTSKEKLFF.

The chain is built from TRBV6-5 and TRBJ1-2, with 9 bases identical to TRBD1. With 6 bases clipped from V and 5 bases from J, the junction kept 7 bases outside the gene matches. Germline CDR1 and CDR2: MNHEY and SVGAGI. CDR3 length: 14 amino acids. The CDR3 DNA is TGTGCCAGCAGCTCCCCCGACAGGGGGTATGGCTACACCTTC. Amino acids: CASSSPDRGYGYTF.

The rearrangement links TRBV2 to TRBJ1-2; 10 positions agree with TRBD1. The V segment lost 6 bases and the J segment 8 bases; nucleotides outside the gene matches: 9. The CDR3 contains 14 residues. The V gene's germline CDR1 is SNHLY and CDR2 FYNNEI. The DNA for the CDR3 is TGTGCCAGCAGCGCGGGACAGGGGACCGACGGCTACACCTTC. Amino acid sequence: CASSAGQGTDGYTF.

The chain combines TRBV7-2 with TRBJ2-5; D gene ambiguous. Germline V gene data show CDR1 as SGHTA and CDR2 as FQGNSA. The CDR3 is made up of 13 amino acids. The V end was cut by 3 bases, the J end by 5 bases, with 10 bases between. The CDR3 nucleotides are TGTGCCAGCAGCTTTACACGTTTGGAGACCCAGTACTTC. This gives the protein CASSFTRLETQYF.

CDR3: CASSTVGTDPYEQYV. The CDR3 DNA reads as TGTGCCAGCTCAACGGTAGGGACAGACCCTTACGAGCAGTACGTC. The V and J genes are TRBV18 and TRBJ2-7; 7 bases match TRBD1. CDR1 and CDR2 (germline): KGHSH, LQKENI. The CDR3 spans 15 residues. V was clipped by 5 bases and J by 4 bases; unmatched bases: 11.

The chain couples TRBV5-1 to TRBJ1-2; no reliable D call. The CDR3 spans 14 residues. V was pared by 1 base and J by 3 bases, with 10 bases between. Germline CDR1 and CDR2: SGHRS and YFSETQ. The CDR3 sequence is CASSLPGVDYGYTF. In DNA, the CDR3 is TGCGCCAGCAGCTTGCCGGGAGTTGACTATGGCTACACCTTC.

Written as DNA, the CDR3 is TGTGCCAGTAGTCCTAGACAGGGGGTGAACACTGAAGCTTTCTTT. It yields the protein CASSPRQGVNTEAFF. The chain joins TRBV19 to TRBJ1-1; TRBD1 agrees at 9 bases. CDR3 length equals 15 residues. Germline V gene data show CDR1 as LNHDA and CDR2 as SQIVND (reference sequence). Trimming removed 5 bases from V and 0 bases from J; junction bases left unmatched: 4.

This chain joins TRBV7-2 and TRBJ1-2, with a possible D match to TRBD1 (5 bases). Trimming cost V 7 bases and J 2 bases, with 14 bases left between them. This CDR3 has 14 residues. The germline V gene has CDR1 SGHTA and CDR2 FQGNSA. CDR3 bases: TGTGCCAGCACCAAAAGCAGGGAAAACTATGGCTACACCTTC. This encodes CASTKSRENYGYTF.

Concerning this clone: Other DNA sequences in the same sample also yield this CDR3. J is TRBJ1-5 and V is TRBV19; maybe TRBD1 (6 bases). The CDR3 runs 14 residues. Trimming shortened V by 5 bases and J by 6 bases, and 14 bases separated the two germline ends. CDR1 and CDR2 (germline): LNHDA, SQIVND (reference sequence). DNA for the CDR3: TGTGCCAGTAGTCAACAGGGTTTGGGTCAGCCCCAGCATTTT. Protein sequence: CASSQQGLGQPQHF.

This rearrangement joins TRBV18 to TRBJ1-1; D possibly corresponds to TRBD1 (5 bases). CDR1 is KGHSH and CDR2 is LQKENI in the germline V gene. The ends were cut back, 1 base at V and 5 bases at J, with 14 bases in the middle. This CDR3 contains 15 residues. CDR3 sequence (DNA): TGTGCCAGCTCACCACTTTCTCAGGCAGGGACTGAAGCTTTCTTT. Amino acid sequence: CASSPLSQAGTEAFF.